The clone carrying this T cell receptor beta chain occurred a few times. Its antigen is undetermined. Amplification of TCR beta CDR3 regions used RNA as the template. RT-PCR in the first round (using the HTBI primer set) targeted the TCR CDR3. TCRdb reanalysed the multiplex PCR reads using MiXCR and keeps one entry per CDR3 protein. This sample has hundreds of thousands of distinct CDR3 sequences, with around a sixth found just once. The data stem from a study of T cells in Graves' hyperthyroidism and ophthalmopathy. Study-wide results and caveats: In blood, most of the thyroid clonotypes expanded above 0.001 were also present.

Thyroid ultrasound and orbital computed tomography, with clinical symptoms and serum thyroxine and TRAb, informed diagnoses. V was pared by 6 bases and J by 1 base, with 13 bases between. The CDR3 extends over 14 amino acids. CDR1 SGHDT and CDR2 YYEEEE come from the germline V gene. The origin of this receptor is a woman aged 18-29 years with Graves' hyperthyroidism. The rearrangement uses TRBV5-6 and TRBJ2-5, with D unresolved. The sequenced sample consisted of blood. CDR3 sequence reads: CASNWGNPQETQYF. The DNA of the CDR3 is TGTGCCAGCAACTGGGGAAACCCCCAAGAGACCCAGTACTTC.